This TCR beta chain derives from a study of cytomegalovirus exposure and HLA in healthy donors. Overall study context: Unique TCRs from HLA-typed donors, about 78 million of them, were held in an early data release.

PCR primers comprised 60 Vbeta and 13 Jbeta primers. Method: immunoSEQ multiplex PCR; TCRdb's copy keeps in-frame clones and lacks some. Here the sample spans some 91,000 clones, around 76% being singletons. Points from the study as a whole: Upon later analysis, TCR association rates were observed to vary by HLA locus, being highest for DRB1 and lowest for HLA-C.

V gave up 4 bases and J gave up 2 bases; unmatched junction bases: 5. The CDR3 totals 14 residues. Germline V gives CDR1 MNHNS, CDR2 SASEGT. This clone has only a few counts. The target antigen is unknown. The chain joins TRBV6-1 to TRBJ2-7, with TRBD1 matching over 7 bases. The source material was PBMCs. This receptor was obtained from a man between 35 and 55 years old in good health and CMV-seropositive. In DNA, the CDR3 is TGTGCCAGCAGTGCAGGGGGAACGACCTACGAGCAGTACTTC. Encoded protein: CASSAGGTTYEQYF.